The sequence of this TCR beta chain was determined in a study of cytomegalovirus exposure and HLA in healthy donors. Overall study: Some 85 million unique TCRs, all from HLA-typed donors, were included in an early release of the data. Notes on the study in general: Presence/absence analyses supposed approximately even sequencing depth among donors. Productive rates of about 90% or about 30% were seen for most TCR beta V segments in an earlier analysis. Researchers counted roughly 150 TCR beta chains as cytomegalovirus-associated.

V trimming: 5 bases; J trimming: 0 bases; junction bases outside the gene matches: 5. The CDR3 totals 14 residues. Germline V lookup: CDR1 SGHRS, CDR2 YFSETQ. PCR employed 60 Vbeta and 13 Jbeta primers. The method was immunoSEQ multiplex PCR; TCRdb's version includes in-frame clones alone and lacks a portion of them. The sample lists about 84,000 clones, roughly 64% occurring once. Worth noting for this clone: Its specificity is unknown.

Sequencing was performed on PBMCs. The sequence derives from a woman aged 40 to 50 in good health and CMV-seropositive. The chain couples TRBV5-1 to TRBJ2-7, with 7 bases fitting TRBD2. CDR3 DNA: TGCGCCAGCAGGGGGGGGTCCTACTCCTACGAGCAGTACTTC. Translation: CASRGGSYSYEQYF.